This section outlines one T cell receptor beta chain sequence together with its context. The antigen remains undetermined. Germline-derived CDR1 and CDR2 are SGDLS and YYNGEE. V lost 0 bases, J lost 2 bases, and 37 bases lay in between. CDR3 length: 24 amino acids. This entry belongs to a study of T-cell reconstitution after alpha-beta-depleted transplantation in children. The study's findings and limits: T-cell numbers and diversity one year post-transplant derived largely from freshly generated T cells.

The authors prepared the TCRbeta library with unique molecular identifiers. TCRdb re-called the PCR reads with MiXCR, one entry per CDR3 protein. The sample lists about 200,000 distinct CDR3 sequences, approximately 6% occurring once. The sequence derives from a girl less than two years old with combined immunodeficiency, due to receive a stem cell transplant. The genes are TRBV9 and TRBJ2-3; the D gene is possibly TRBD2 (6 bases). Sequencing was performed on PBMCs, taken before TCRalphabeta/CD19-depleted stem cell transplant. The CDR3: CASSVVPGDLNTYTDTPNTDTQYF. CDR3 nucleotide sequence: TGTGCCAGCAGCGTAGTCCCGGGGGACCTTAACACATACACAGATACGCCGAACACAGATACGCAGTATTTT. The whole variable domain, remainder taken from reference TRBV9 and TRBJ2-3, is DSGVTQTPKHLITATGQRVTLRCSPRSGDLSVYWYQQSLDQGLQFLIQYYNGEERAKGNILERFSAQQFPDLHSELNLSSLELGDSALYFCASSVVPGDLNTYTDTPNTDTQYFGPGTRLTVL.